This T cell receptor (beta chain) is from a study of blood T cell repertoires in COVID-19. Original analysis: Amplified reference gene primers provided the basis for estimating nucleated cell counts. Libraries were prepared by immunoSEQ multiplex PCR; TCRdb keeps only in-frame clonotypes and omits some of them. The V and J calls and clone size were taken over from that table, and D and trimming were inferred from the DNA. This sample has tens of thousands of clones; roughly four fifths occur once, and the top ten carry around 6.9%. The V end lost 0 bases, the J end lost 5 bases, and 14 bases lay between the germline ends. Per germline, CDR1 MGHRA and CDR2 YSYEKL. The CDR3 totals 15 residues.

The material sequenced was peripheral blood. This clonotype was obtained from a human donor in a cohort sampled during active COVID-19. This chain uses TRBV4-1 with TRBJ2-7; tentative D call: TRBD2 (6 bases). Written as DNA, the CDR3 is TGCGCCAGCAGCCAAGATTGGGCAGGAGGGAACGAGCAGTACTTC. Translating gives CASSQDWAGGNEQYF.